The 11 T cell receptor beta chains listed next were all sequenced from one sample in a study of response to subunit inactivated influenza vaccine. One entry per CDR3 protein results from TCRdb running MiXCR on the RT-PCR reads. The table includes about 160,000 distinct CDR3 sequences, under 13% detected once. The source was non-naive T cells sorted from PBMCs, collected 40 to 50 days after vaccination. The receptors derive from a man aged 45-65 years who received an inactivated influenza vaccine.

The V gene is TRBV7-9, the J gene TRBJ2-1, with a tentative D call TRBD1 (6 bases). This CDR3 has 13 residues. The germline V gene encodes CDR1 SEHNR and CDR2 FQNEAQ (reference sequence). V was clipped by 1 base and J by 10 bases, with 11 bases between them. The CDR3 spells CASSLGTDSEQFF. The CDR3 DNA follows: TGTGCCAGCAGCTTAGGGACAGACTCGGAGCAGTTCTTC.

The chain carries TRBV7-2 and TRBJ1-2, with no clear D. Trimming left V 2 bases short and J 3 bases short, with 7 bases between. The CDR3 spans 13 residues. Germline V gene lookup returns CDR1 SGHTA and CDR2 FQGNSA. The CDR3 sequence: CASSLPGDYGYTF. The CDR3 DNA reads as TGTGCCAGCAGCTTACCGGGCGACTATGGCTACACCTTC.

This clonotype showed up just a few times. The genes are TRBV7-3 and TRBJ2-1; D tentatively fits TRBD1 or TRBD2 (5 bases each). V shed 1 base and J shed 8 bases, with 21 bases lying between them. The CDR3 runs to 17 residues. Germline CDR1 is SGHTA and CDR2 is FQGTGA. CDR3 in amino acids: CASSLKSNRDLQDEQFF. DNA for the CDR3: TGTGCCAGCAGCTTAAAATCAAACCGGGACCTTCAGGATGAGCAGTTCTTC.

This clonotype was picked up many times. This chain links TRBV2 with TRBJ1-4, with a possible D match to TRBD1 (5 bases). V lost 7 bases and J lost 7, with 13 bases in between. CDR1 is SNHLY, CDR2 FYNNEI, per germline. There are 13 residues in the CDR3. The CDR3 sequence is CASKRGLAEKLFF. DNA of the CDR3: TGTGCCAGCAAGCGGGGCTTAGCTGAAAAACTGTTTTTT.

This clonotype has a handful of counts. V and J are TRBV27 and TRBJ2-1; the match to TRBD2 covers 7 bases. Germline V gives CDR1 MNHEY, CDR2 SMNVEV (reference sequence). The ends lost 2 bases at V and 6 bases at J; junction bases unmatched: 10. This CDR3 spans 16 amino acids. The CDR3 sequence: CASSLLSGDGSNEQFF. DNA for the CDR3: TGTGCCAGCAGTTTACTAAGCGGGGATGGAAGCAATGAGCAGTTCTTC.

The table lists this clonotype with a few counts. The V and J genes are TRBV28 and TRBJ2-3; D is unclear. Germline V CDR1 and CDR2: MDHEN, SYDVKM. This CDR3 spans 16 amino acids. The V end lost 2 bases, the J end lost 2 bases, and 14 bases lay between the germline ends. The CDR3 reads CASSLPPRVATDTQYF. For the CDR3, the DNA is TGTGCCAGCAGTTTACCACCCAGAGTAGCCACAGATACGCAGTATTTT.

This clonotype showed up just a few times. This chain uses TRBV25-1 with TRBJ2-3, with TRBD2 matching over 10 bases. This CDR3 is 17 amino acids long. V was pared by 2 bases and J by 6 bases, with 11 bases of the junction left unmatched. Germline values: CDR1 MGHDK, CDR2 SYGVNS. CDR3 sequence (DNA): TGTGCCAGCAGTGAAACTAGGGTGACTAGCGGGCGGGATACGCAGTATTTT. It codes for CASSETRVTSGRDTQYF.

This clonotype was found many times. This chain connects TRBV27 to TRBJ1-6; no clear D. Germline V CDR1 and CDR2: MNHEY, SMNVEV (reference sequence). Trimming removed 3 bases from V and 5 bases from J, with 8 bases in between. This CDR3 spans 14 amino acids. DNA for the CDR3: TGTGCCAGCAGTTTCTTACAGAATAATTCACCCCTCCACTTT. It specifies CASSFLQNNSPLHF.

This clonotype showed up just a few times. This sequence joins TRBV10-3 and TRBJ1-1; D unclear. CDR1 is ENHRY, CDR2 SYGVKD, per germline. The CDR3 is 13 amino acids. V was trimmed by 7 bases and J by 1 base, leaving 10 bases between them. As DNA, the CDR3 is TGTGCCATCAAATCAGGATCGAACACTGAAGCTTTCTTT. It yields the protein CAIKSGSNTEAFF.

V gene TRBV29-1 combines with J gene TRBJ1-2, with D possibly TRBD1 on 5 matching bases. The CDR3 runs 13 residues. The ends were cut back, 5 bases at V and 0 bases at J, with 10 bases in the middle. Germline CDR1 is SQVTM and CDR2 is ANQGSEA. CDR3 in DNA: TGCAGCGTTCGGCAACAGGCTAACTATGGCTACACCTTC. Its translation is CSVRQQANYGYTF.

This chain connects TRBV12-3 or TRBV12-4 to TRBJ1-2; the D is unclear. This CDR3 comprises 11 residues. The V end was cut by 6 bases, the J end by 1 base, with 3 bases between. CDR3 DNA sequence: TGTGCCAGCAGGGGTAACTATGGCTACACCTTC. Translation gives CASRGNYGYTF.